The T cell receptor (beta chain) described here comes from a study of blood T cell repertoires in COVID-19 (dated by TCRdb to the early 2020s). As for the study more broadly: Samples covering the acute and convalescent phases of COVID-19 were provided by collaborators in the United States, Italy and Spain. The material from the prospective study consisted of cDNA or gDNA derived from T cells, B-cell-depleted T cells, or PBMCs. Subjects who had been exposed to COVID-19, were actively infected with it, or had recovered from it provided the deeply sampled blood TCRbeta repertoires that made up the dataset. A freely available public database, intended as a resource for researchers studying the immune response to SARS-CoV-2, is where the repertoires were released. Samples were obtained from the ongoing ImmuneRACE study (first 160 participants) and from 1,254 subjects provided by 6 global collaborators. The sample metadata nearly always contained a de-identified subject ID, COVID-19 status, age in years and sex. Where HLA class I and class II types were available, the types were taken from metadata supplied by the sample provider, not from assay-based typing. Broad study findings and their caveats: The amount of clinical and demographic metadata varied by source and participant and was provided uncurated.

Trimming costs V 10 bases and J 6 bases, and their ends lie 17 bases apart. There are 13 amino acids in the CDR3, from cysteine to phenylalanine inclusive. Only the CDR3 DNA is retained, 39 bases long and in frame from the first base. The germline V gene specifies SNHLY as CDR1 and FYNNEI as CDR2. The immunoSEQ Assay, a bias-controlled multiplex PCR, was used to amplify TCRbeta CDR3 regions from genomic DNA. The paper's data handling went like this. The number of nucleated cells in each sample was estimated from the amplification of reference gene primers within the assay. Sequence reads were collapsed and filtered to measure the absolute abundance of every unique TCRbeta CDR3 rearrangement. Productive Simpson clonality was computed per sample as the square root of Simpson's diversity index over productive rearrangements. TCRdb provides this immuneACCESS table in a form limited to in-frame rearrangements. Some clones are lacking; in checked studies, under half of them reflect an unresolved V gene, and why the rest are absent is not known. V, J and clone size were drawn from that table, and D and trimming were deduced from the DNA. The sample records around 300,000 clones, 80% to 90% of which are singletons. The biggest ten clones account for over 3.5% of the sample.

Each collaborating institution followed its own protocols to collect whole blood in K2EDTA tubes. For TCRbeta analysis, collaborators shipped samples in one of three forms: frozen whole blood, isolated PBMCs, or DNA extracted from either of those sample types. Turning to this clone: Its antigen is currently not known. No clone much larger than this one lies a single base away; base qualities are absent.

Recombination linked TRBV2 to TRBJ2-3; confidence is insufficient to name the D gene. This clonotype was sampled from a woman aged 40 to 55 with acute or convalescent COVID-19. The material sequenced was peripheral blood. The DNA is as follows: TGTGCCACTGAAACCCCGCCGCGTGATACGCAGTATTTT. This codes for CATETPPRDTQYF.